These 10 T cell receptor beta chains originate from one sample sequenced in a study of regulatory T cells in long-lasting Graves disease. Investigators prepared the TCR beta libraries by applying iRepertoire HTBI primers and Arm-PCR of CDR3 regions. TCRdb processed the multiplex PCR reads anew with MiXCR; each CDR3 protein has one entry. The repertoire consists of hundreds of thousands of distinct CDR3 sequences, with roughly 12% occurring once and the leading ten covering 8.5% to 10%. Time point denoted: newly diagnosed GD, antithyroid drugs for less than 3 months. Making the TCR library involved RNA that had been extracted from PBMCs. The data were also submitted as part of a second study, on T cells in Graves' hyperthyroidism and ophthalmopathy.

The sample here was peripheral blood mononuclear cells (PBMCs), taken at new diagnosis, from a patient treated with antithyroid drugs. Source of these receptors: a man aged 25 to 45 with Graves disease.

This chain uses TRBV18 with TRBJ1-6, with 7 bases that match TRBD1. Unmatched junction bases numbered 8, after V lost 2 bases and J lost 10 bases. CDR1 and CDR2 from the germline V gene are KGHSH and LQKENI. The CDR3 has 15 amino acids. The CDR3 loop is CASSPGDSPGSPLHF. The CDR3 DNA sequence: TGTGCCAGCTCACCAGGGGACAGCCCAGGCTCACCCCTCCACTTT. Drawing the rest from reference TRBV18 and TRBJ1-6, the complete variable domain is NAGVMQNPRHLVRRRGQEARLRCSPMKGHSHVYWYRQLPEEGLKFMVYLQKENIIDESGMPKERFSAEFPKEGPSILRIQQVVRGDSAAYFCASSPGDSPGSPLHFGNGTRLTVT.

Ten or more counts support this clonotype. V usage is TRBV6-2 or TRBV6-3 and J usage is TRBJ2-3; D remains unclear. V was shortened by 7 bases and J by 4 bases, with 24 bases between the two germline ends. Germline CDR1 and CDR2: MNHEY and SVGEGT. The CDR3 has 17 amino acids. This chain's CDR3 is CASNEILVRWVPDTQYF. CDR3 nucleotide sequence: TGTGCCAGCAATGAGATCCTGGTGCGATGGGTTCCAGATACGCAGTATTTT.

This clonotype was observed at least ten times. V and J are TRBV10-3 and TRBJ1-5; D is unclear. The CDR3 sequence is 15 residues long. The germline gives CDR1 ENHRY, CDR2 SYGVKD. Trimming took 2 bases from V and 4 from J, leaving 12 bases between them. The CDR3 sequence is CAISESAQLNQPQHF. CDR3 in DNA: TGTGCCATCAGTGAGAGCGCACAGCTTAATCAGCCCCAGCATTTT.

The sample holds many counts of this clonotype. The chain has TRBV7-9 and TRBJ2-7, with D possibly being TRBD2 (6 bases). CDR3 size: 14 residues. Trimming pared 5 bases from V and 3 bases from J, leaving 14 bases between. Germline assignment: CDR1 SEHNR and CDR2 FQNEAQ (reference sequence). In DNA form, the CDR3 reads TGTGCCAGCAGCGCGCCGGGGGTTCACTACGAGCAGTACTTC. Protein sequence: CASSAPGVHYEQYF.

The gene calls are TRBV28 and TRBJ1-2; D possibly corresponds to TRBD1 (6 bases). V dropped 6 bases and J dropped 0 bases, with 14 bases sitting between them. Germline-derived CDR1 and CDR2 are MDHEN and SYDVKM. The CDR3 loop spans 15 amino acids. CDR3 loop: CASRPAGAPNYGYTF. DNA for the CDR3: TGTGCCAGCAGGCCCGCAGGGGCTCCTAACTATGGCTACACCTTC.

This clonotype was seen only a few times. The chain is built from TRBV4-2 and TRBJ2-3; 9 bases are shared with TRBD2. Germline V CDR1 and CDR2: LGHNA, YNFKEQ. The CDR3 sequence is 15 residues long. With V trimmed by 4 bases and J by 5 bases, 7 bases remained unmatched. The CDR3 DNA is TGTGCCAGCAGCCTGGCGGGAGGGCCGGGAGATACGCAGTATTTT. Protein: CASSLAGGPGDTQYF.

This clonotype was found a few times. The V and J genes are TRBV5-5 and TRBJ2-7; D possibly corresponds to TRBD2 (6 bases). CDR1 and CDR2 (germline): SGHKS, YYEKEE (reference sequence). CDR3 length: 16 amino acids. V dropped 4 bases and J dropped 6 bases, with 23 bases sitting between them. The CDR3 loop is CASSLLTGGYSSEQYF. For the CDR3, the DNA is TGTGCCAGCAGCCTATTGACTGGAGGGTATTCTTCCGAGCAGTACTTC.

This clonotype was counted a few times. This clone may be a read error of a much larger clone one base away. V gene TRBV30 combines with J gene TRBJ1-2, with TRBD1 matching over 8 bases. The CDR3 loop spans 14 amino acids. Germline trimming cut 5 bases from V and 5 bases from J; bases unmatched to any gene: 10. From germline, CDR1 is GTSNPN and CDR2 SVGIG (reference sequence). CDR3 in DNA: TGTGCCTGGGATGGACAGGGACCGTTTTATGGCTACACCTTC. Its protein is CAWDGQGPFYGYTF. Variable domain in full (rest from reference TRBV30 and TRBJ1-2): SQTIHQWPATLVQPVGSPLSLECTVEGTSNPNLYWYRQAAGRGLQLLFYSVGIGQISSEVPQNLSASRPQDRQFILSSKKLLLSDSGFYLCAWDGQGPFYGYTFGSGTRLTVV.

This chain uses TRBV12-3 or TRBV12-4 with TRBJ2-7, with D tentatively TRBD2 (5 bases). V lost 0 bases, J lost 4 bases, and 10 bases lay in between. This CDR3 has 14 residues. CDR3 coding DNA: TGTGCCAGCAGTTTAGCGGGAGATATGTACGAGCAGTACTTC. Its translation: CASSLAGDMYEQYF.

This clonotype was picked up a small number of times. The chain joins TRBV19 to TRBJ2-1; D not resolved. Germline loops: CDR1 LNHDA, CDR2 SQIVND (reference sequence). V gave up 5 bases and J gave up 8 bases, with 13 bases separating them. The CDR3 totals 13 residues. DNA for the CDR3: TGTGCCAGTAGTTCAAGGCCCGCCGATGAGCAGTTCTTC. It specifies CASSSRPADEQFF.